The present T cell receptor (beta chain) was sequenced within a study of T cells after posttransplantation cyclophosphamide. Libraries were prepared by immunoSEQ multiplex PCR; TCRdb keeps only in-frame clonotypes and omits some of them. The sample consists of approximately 2,000 clones, about 76% of them appearing once. Busulfan-fludarabine conditioning, marrow transplant, and cyclophosphamide on days +3 and +4 were administered. The CDR3 is 14 residues long. V lost 1 base and J lost 2, with 7 bases in between. Germline CDR1 reads LNHDA; CDR2 reads SQIVND (reference sequence). Whole-study findings and limits: Recipient CMV seropositivity and CMV reactivation strongly tracked TRB clonality. Donor CD8+ memory clones often dominated recipient blood repertoires at later times. Skin or GI-infiltrating T cells shared few TRB sequences with blood.

About this clone: Its target is unknown.

The chain links TRBV19 to TRBJ2-3, with D tentatively TRBD2 (6 bases). The source of this sequence is a young adult male patient who received an allogeneic stem cell transplant from a related donor, was CMV-positive, and had no GVHD. Certain T cells may be donor cells from the graft. The starting material was CD8+ T cells sorted from PBMCs, obtained about 230 days after a stem cell transplant with posttransplant cyclophosphamide. CDR3 in amino acids: CASSIGTNTDTQYF. DNA for the CDR3: TGTGCCAGTAGTATAGGGACTAACACAGATACGCAGTATTTT.